The T cell receptor beta chain described here comes from a study of OX40 agonist ivuxolimab in advanced cancers. Study context: Participants, 65% to 85% male, averaged approximately 60 years of age, ranging from roughly 23 to 80.

The protocol was immunoSEQ multiplex PCR, while the TCRdb copy is restricted to in-frame clones and leaves out a portion. The sample contains tens of thousands of clones, approximately 91% of which appear only once. The length of the CDR3 is 12 residues. The germline CDR1 and CDR2 sequences are SGHDT and YYEEEE. Trimming removed 3 bases from V and 3 bases from J, with 5 bases in between. The receptor comes from an adult with an advanced solid tumor such as melanoma, head and neck, liver or kidney cancer. The chain joins TRBV5-6 to TRBJ2-3, with D uncertain. Sequenced material: CD4+ or CD8+ T cells sorted from blood, taken in a trial of the OX40 agonist ivuxolimab. Here the CDR3 DNA reads TGTGCCAGCAGCTCGCCTACAGATACGCAGTATTTT. This translates into CASSSPTDTQYF.